This T cell receptor (beta chain) was documented in a study of CD8+ T cells in alopecia areata (dated by TCRdb to 2017 to 2018). About the study as a whole: To study T cell clonal expansion in alopecia areata, the researchers applied high-throughput TCRbeta sequencing to both the C3H/HeJ mouse model and human patients. Scalp tissue and sorted CD4+ and CD8+ peripheral blood T cells from patchy and totalis/universalis alopecia areata patients and from healthy controls were covered by human TCRbeta sequencing. The RNA source kit depended on sample type: the PAXgene miRNA kit for fixed scalp, the miRNeasy kit for PBMCs, and the RNeasy kit for mouse skin. Amplification of TCRbeta CDR3 regions was done by immunoSEQ multiplex PCR using 35 Vbeta forward primers and 13 Jbeta reverse primers. Scalp clonality was compared among normal scalp (n=4), patchy alopecia areata scalp (n=8), and alopecia totalis/universalis scalp (n=8). Overall study outcomes, separate from this receptor: Unlike mouse skin, which is dominated by gammadelta T cells, normal human skin has resident alphabeta T cells that are also sequenced, and this complicates analysis of the scalp TCR repertoire. Lesional scalp, especially in alopecia totalis/universalis, showed higher clonality and more expanded CD8+ clones than normal scalp, suggesting antigenic drive. TCR sequences shared between patients were less clear than in mice, possibly partly because of HLA diversity in the patient population.

CDR1 and CDR2, looked up from the germline V gene (reference sequence), are LNHNV and YYDKDF. V and J are truncated by 1 base and 7 bases respectively, leaving an intervening sequence of 10 bases. The CDR3 contains 13 residues, cysteine and phenylalanine counted. Only the CDR3 portion is preserved as DNA: 39 bases, with reading frame beginning at the first base. Comments on this clone: What antigen it recognizes has not been identified. Per-base quality was not reported, and no clone a single base away is much larger than it.

The library was made by the immunoSEQ multiplex PCR assay. To provide template for TCR sequencing, every sample had RNA extracted and reverse transcribed into cDNA. First-strand cDNA was synthesized using SuperScript III with a 2:1 mix of oligo-dT and random hexamers. A synthetic immune receptor repertoire was used to measure amplification bias, and any remaining bias was corrected computationally. Under the source paper's analysis protocol: Raw reads were preprocessed to remove errors, and CDR3 was defined by IMGT conventions from the conserved cysteine to phenylalanine. Clonality was computed by normalizing Shannon entropy by log2 of the number of productive unique TCRs and subtracting the result from 1. Scalp TCRbeta sequences were cross-referenced with sorted blood CD4 and CD8 repertoires so that the CD4 or CD8 identity of scalp clones could be inferred. The source is immuneACCESS, and TCRdb retained only in-frame sequences with V and J called. Part of the clones is not carried over; for the studies checked, unresolved V genes explain less than half of this, and the remainder is unexplained. For V, J and clone size, that table is used; D and trimming come from the DNA. Recorded for this sample are roughly 140,000 clones; more than 55% of them occurred a single time. Of the sample, 36% falls within the top ten clones.

PBMCs were isolated by density centrifugation and stained for CD3, CD4 and CD8, after which CD4+ and CD8+ T cells were sorted on a FACSAria. Unaffected controls provided scalp biopsies and blood samples. The chain employs TRBV15 and TRBJ1-1, with no confident D gene call. The specimen sequenced was CD8+ T cells sorted from blood. The TCR was taken from a human donor in good health. The DNA is as follows: TGTGCCACCAGCAGAGCCCGAGTAGATGAAGCTTTCTTT. Its coded protein is CATSRARVDEAFF.